A single sample is the source of the 18 T cell receptor beta chains below, sequenced in a study of response to subunit inactivated influenza vaccine. TCRdb re-called the RT-PCR reads with MiXCR, one entry per CDR3 protein. The sample includes around 530,000 distinct CDR3 sequences, 10% to 15% of them seen just once. This material consisted of PBMCs from blood, taken on the day of vaccination. Every receptor here comes from a man aged 45-65 years who received an inactivated influenza vaccine.

This clonotype was found a few times. This chain uses TRBV9 with TRBJ1-1; D gene unclear. V lost 0 bases and J lost 5, with 14 bases in between. The CDR3 consists of 15 residues. Germline-derived CDR1 and CDR2 are SGDLS and YYNGEE. The CDR3 DNA reads TGTGCCAGCAGCGTAGGATCACACCTGGGGACTGAAGCTTTCTTT. This sequence encodes CASSVGSHLGTEAFF.

This sequence joins TRBV18 and TRBJ2-5; 10 bases match TRBD2. V lost 5 bases to trimming and J lost 6 bases; unmatched junction nucleotides: 9. This CDR3 is built from 15 residues. CDR1 and CDR2 (germline): KGHSH, LQKENI. CDR3 sequence reads: CASSSLAGGRQTQYF. The DNA of the CDR3 is TGTGCCAGCTCATCTTTAGCGGGAGGAAGGCAGACCCAGTACTTC. Full variable domain (remainder filled in from reference TRBV18 and TRBJ2-5): NAGVMQNPRHLVRRRGQEARLRCSPMKGHSHVYWYRQLPEEGLKFMVYLQKENIIDESGMPKERFSAEFPKEGPSILRIQQVVRGDSAAYFCASSSLAGGRQTQYFGPGTRLLVL.

This chain uses TRBV24-1 with TRBJ1-1; D uncertain. The CDR3 spans 14 residues. Looked up from germline, CDR1 is KGHDR and CDR2 is SFDVKD. V lost 2 bases, J lost 0 bases, and 6 bases lay in between. The CDR3 loop reads CATSDSSMNTEAFF. The CDR3 coding sequence is TGTGCCACCAGTGATTCTTCTATGAACACTGAAGCTTTCTTT.

This clonotype was seen a handful of times. The J gene is TRBJ2-5, the V gene TRBV12-3 or TRBV12-4; no firm D call. This CDR3 region has 14 residues. The germline V and J ends were trimmed by 2 bases and 6 bases, with 13 bases remaining between them. The CDR3 nucleotides are TGTGCCAGCAGTTTATCAGTTTCTCAGAAGACCCAGTACTTC. It translates to CASSLSVSQKTQYF.

The chain has TRBV30 and TRBJ2-5; the D call may be TRBD1 or TRBD2 (5 bases each). This CDR3 spans 12 amino acids. V was trimmed by 3 bases and J by 5 bases, leaving 10 bases between them. The germline V gene has CDR1 GTSNPN and CDR2 SVGIG (reference sequence). This chain's CDR3 is CAWRGVLETQYF. The CDR3 DNA reads as TGTGCCTGGAGGGGGGTCCTGGAGACCCAGTACTTC.

This clonotype was seen only a few times. The chain combines TRBV7-9 with TRBJ2-5, with a possible D match to TRBD2 (5 bases). Per germline, CDR1 SEHNR and CDR2 FQNEAQ (reference sequence). The CDR3 runs 15 residues. V lost 5 bases to trimming and J lost 0 bases, with 13 bases between them. The chain's CDR3 is CASSRFRGDQETQYF. The CDR3 nucleotides are TGTGCCAGCAGCCGATTCCGGGGAGACCAAGAGACCCAGTACTTC.

This clonotype has only one observation. The rearrangement links TRBV5-1 to TRBJ2-7, with no clear D. The V gene lost 7 bases and the J gene lost 1 base, with 12 bases spanning the gap. Germline loops: CDR1 SGHRS, CDR2 YFSETQ. The CDR3 is 13 amino acids. The CDR3 region has the DNA TGCGCCAGCGGAGACCCTCAATCCTACGAGCAGTACTTC. Protein: CASGDPQSYEQYF.

V is TRBV11-2 and J is TRBJ2-6, with TRBD2 as a possible D gene (7 bases). The germline CDR1 and CDR2 sequences are SGHAT and FQNNGV. V was clipped by 7 bases and J by 0 bases, with 22 bases between them. The CDR3 spans 19 residues. CDR3 loop: CASNTISGGLRSGANVLTF. DNA of the CDR3: TGTGCCAGCAACACAATTTCGGGGGGCCTCCGCTCTGGGGCCAACGTCCTGACTTTC.

The chain links TRBV20-1 to TRBJ2-1; 8 nucleotides match TRBD2. The CDR3 extends over 15 amino acids. Trimming at V came to 3 bases and at J to 7 bases, leaving 11 bases not matched to a gene. The germline V gene encodes CDR1 DFQATT and CDR2 SNEGSKA (reference sequence). CDR3 loop: CSARFLAGDWNEQFF. The CDR3, as DNA: TGCAGTGCTAGGTTTCTAGCGGGCGATTGGAATGAGCAGTTCTTC.

A few counts support this clonotype. V and J are TRBV20-1 and TRBJ1-1, with a tentative D call TRBD1 (5 bases). This CDR3 is built from 13 residues. Germline V gene lookup returns CDR1 DFQATT and CDR2 SNEGSKA (reference sequence). V shed 0 bases and J shed 4 bases, with 9 bases lying between them. The CDR3: CSARDAGGTEAFF. The CDR3 DNA is TGCAGTGCTAGAGACGCGGGGGGCACTGAAGCTTTCTTT.

This clonotype has a count of ten or more. The V call is TRBV5-1, the J call TRBJ2-7; D perhaps matches TRBD1 (5 bases). The CDR3 has 14 amino acids. Trimming removed 0 bases at V and 2 bases at J, with 9 bases between. Germline CDR1 SGHRS, CDR2 YFSETQ. CDR3 sequence reads: CASSLETGPYEQYF. CDR3 nucleotide sequence: TGCGCCAGCAGCTTGGAAACAGGTCCCTACGAGCAGTACTTC.

This clonotype turned up a few times. The chain couples TRBV20-1 to TRBJ2-3, with 7 bases that match TRBD1. Germline V gene lookup returns CDR1 DFQATT and CDR2 SNEGSKA (reference sequence). Unmatched junction bases numbered 10, after V lost 0 bases and J lost 7 bases. The CDR3 runs to 15 residues. The DNA of the CDR3 is TGCAGTGCTAGAGATGGGGCAGGGGGAAGGAATACGCAGTATTTT. It specifies CSARDGAGGRNTQYF.

V is TRBV7-6 and J is TRBJ2-5, with 13 bases identical to TRBD2. Per the germline V gene, CDR1 is SGHVS and CDR2 is FNYEAQ. With 1 base clipped from V and 5 bases from J, the junction kept 10 bases outside the gene matches. This CDR3 contains 18 residues. The CDR3 spells CASSLVSLAGGPRETQYF. The DNA of the CDR3 is TGTGCCAGCAGCTTAGTTTCACTAGCGGGGGGGCCTCGTGAGACCCAGTACTTC.

The genes are TRBV6-5 and TRBJ2-7; no clear D gene. The CDR3 covers 12 residues. V gave up 5 bases and J gave up 6 bases, with 11 bases separating them. The germline V gene encodes CDR1 MNHEY and CDR2 SVGAGI. The CDR3 nucleotides are TGTGCCAGCAGTAACCCGGGCATCGAGCAGTACTTC. Amino acid sequence: CASSNPGIEQYF.

This clonotype has just a few counts. Here the CDR3 reads CASSQGLGTAFF. The DNA for the CDR3 is TGTGCCAGCAGCCAGGGTTTGGGGACAGCTTTCTTT. The chain recombines TRBV7-9 with TRBJ1-1; D might be TRBD1 (5 bases). This CDR3 has 12 amino acids. The germline V gene has CDR1 SEHNR and CDR2 FQNEAQ (reference sequence). Between the trimmed V and J ends, which lost 5 bases and 10 bases, there was a span of 14 bases.

This clonotype was observed at least ten times. This chain connects TRBV29-1 to TRBJ2-7; a weak D match, TRBD1 (5 bases). CDR3 length: 14 amino acids. The germline V gene has CDR1 SQVTM and CDR2 ANQGSEA. The V and J ends lost 1 base and 0 bases respectively, with 10 bases between them. CDR3 nucleotide sequence: TGCAGCGTTGAAGCAACAGGTAACTCCTACGAGCAGTACTTC. Translating it yields CSVEATGNSYEQYF.

V is TRBV20-1 and J is TRBJ2-2; D gene uncertain. Germline V gene lookup returns CDR1 DFQATT and CDR2 SNEGSKA (reference sequence). Trimming pared 3 bases from V and 8 bases from J, leaving 16 bases between. CDR3 size: 14 residues. The CDR3 nucleotides are TGCAGTGCTAGTCTGGGAAGTGGGCTTGGGGAGCTGTTTTTT. Its translation: CSASLGSGLGELFF.

The V gene is TRBV25-1, the J gene TRBJ1-1; D unclear. Between the trimmed V and J ends, which lost 3 bases and 5 bases, there was a span of 7 bases. The CDR3 is 12 residues long. The germline V gene encodes CDR1 MGHDK and CDR2 SYGVNS. The CDR3 DNA reads as TGTGCCAGCAGTGACCTGGGGACTGAAGCTTTCTTT. The encoded protein is CASSDLGTEAFF.